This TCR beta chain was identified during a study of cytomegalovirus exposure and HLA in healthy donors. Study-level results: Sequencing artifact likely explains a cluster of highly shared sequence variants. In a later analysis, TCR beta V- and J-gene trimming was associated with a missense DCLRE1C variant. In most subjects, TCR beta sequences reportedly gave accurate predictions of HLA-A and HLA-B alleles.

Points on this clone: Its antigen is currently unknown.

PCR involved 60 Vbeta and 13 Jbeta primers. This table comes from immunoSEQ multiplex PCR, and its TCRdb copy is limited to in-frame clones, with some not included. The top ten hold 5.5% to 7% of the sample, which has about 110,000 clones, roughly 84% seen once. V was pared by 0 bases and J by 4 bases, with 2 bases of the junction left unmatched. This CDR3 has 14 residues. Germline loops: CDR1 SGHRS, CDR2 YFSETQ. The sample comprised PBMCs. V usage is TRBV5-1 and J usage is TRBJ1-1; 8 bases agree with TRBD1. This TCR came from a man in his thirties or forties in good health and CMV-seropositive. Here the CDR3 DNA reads TGCGCCAGCAGCTTGGAGACAGGGGCCACTGAAGCTTTCTTT. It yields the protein CASSLETGATEAFF.